This entry is about one T cell receptor (beta chain). A few counts support this clonotype. Its antigen is still unknown. No much larger clone exists at a distance of one base, and base qualities are not known. The sample originates from a study of identical twins (dated by TCRdb to 2016 to 2018). Background for the entire study: TCR alpha and beta repertoires from monozygotic twins, unrelated adults of various ages and cord blood were deep-sequenced to test whether fetal clonotypes persist. To rule out contamination, the twin experiments were replicated at different times with different library preparation protocols.

Findings and caveats that apply to the study as a whole: In monozygotic twins, out-of-frame TCR alpha sharing was systematically underestimated by recombination models, although the models agreed with sharing between unrelated individuals. Because the same donors could not be followed over many years, the conclusions depended on cross-sectional statistical analysis. In beta out-of-frame sequences, excess twin sharing was weaker, because having fewer shared sequences lowered the signal-to-noise ratio. Zero-insertion analyses could be partly confounded by invariant T cells such as MAIT and iNKT, although diverse VJ usage argued against such confounding for most clonotypes. Abundant cord blood beta clonotypes had fewer insertions, young adult naive repertoires showed a similar but weaker trend, and memory repertoires showed no such trend. Out-of-frame TCR alpha sequences shared between twins showed an excess of low generation-probability sequences compared with coincidental sharing between unrelated individuals.

The method behind the library was 5' RACE. Sequenced using an Illumina HiSeq 2000. Template switching added a universal primer binding site, and the final cDNA carried a unique molecular identifier that allowed TCR cDNA molecules to be counted accurately. Specific primers in the conserved constant-segment region were used to synthesize first-strand cDNA for TCR alpha and beta chains. To control for contamination, every cDNA library was double barcoded, receiving both a SMART-Mk sample barcode and Illumina barcodes. TruSeq adapter sequences and Illumina sample barcodes were added in two successive PCR steps. TCR alpha and beta cDNA libraries were sequenced on the Illumina HiSeq platform with custom primers. The original pipeline was this. Unique molecular identifiers were extracted from raw reads with MiGEC, and CDR3 positions were determined with MiXCR. For each individual, recombination models were inferred using an EM algorithm with the repgenHMM and IGoR tools. The tcR package in R was used for shared clonotype analysis, with sharing normalized by the product of cloneset sizes. Out-of-frame nonproductive sequences were analyzed to study raw recombination free of thymic and clonal selection effects. The public reads were reanalyzed by TCRdb: fastp trimming at Q25, MiXCR alignment, in-frame beta chains only. Duplicate CDR3 protein sequences are folded into a single record with the most common DNA and genes. These V and J calls derive from TCRdb rather than the authors' analysis. The sample contains 1.5 million to 2 million distinct CDR3 sequences, under 35% of them found a single time. The top ten clonotypes cover about 0.27% of the sample.

V trim: 7 bases; J trim: 3 bases; unmatched bases: 11. CDR1 MNHEY and CDR2 SMNVEV were looked up in the germline V gene (reference sequence). The CDR3 goes from the cysteine to the phenylalanine over 16 residues. Only CDR3 DNA remains: 48 bases, in frame from the first base. Every donor was a healthy Caucasian. This clonotype originated in a newborn girl in good health. What was sequenced was cord blood. The V gene is TRBV27 and the J gene is TRBJ1-1, and TRBD1 matches 10 of the central bases. DNA sequence: TGTGCCAGCACTCTACCCCCCGGGACAGGGGACACTGAAGCTTTCTTT. Its protein is CASTLPPGTGDTEAFF.